This T cell receptor (beta chain) was identified in a study of blood T cell repertoires in COVID-19. This CDR3 comprises 15 residues. Germline V CDR1 and CDR2: SSHAT, FNYEAQ (reference sequence). Concerning this clone itself: The germline gene is not matched at one end of the junction; a read error may be the cause.

The repertoire was sequenced with immunoSEQ multiplex PCR; TCRdb's copy has only in-frame clones and lacks some. The data hold about 39,000 clones, with approximately 79% observed a single time. The receptor was isolated from a man between 65 and 85 years old with acute or convalescent COVID-19. The V call is TRBV7-7, the J call TRBJ2-1, with TRBD2 matching over 12 bases. Sequencing was carried out using peripheral blood. CDR3 region: CASSPTSGSYNEQFF. The DNA of the CDR3 is TGTGCTAGCAGCCCGACTAGCGGGAGCTACAATGAGCAGTTCTTC.